This TCR beta chain appears in the sequencing data of a study of blood T cell repertoires in COVID-19. This CDR3 is 14 amino acids long. From germline, CDR1 is SGHTA and CDR2 FQGNSA. V lost 5 bases and J 10 bases, leaving 18 bases between the germline ends. The data were produced by immunoSEQ multiplex PCR, yet TCRdb's version contains in-frame clones alone and is incomplete. The sample has almost 400,000 clones; about 89% are singletons. Sequencing used peripheral blood. The rearrangement uses TRBV7-2 and TRBJ2-1, with D tentatively TRBD2 (7 bases). This receptor was obtained from a woman in her sixties with COVID-19, enrolled during active disease. The DNA for the CDR3 is TGTGCCAGCAGCCCCTTAGGGGGGGCTTGGGAGCAGTTCTTC. Protein: CASSPLGGAWEQFF.